A selection of T cell receptor beta chains follows, all from one sample in a study of blood T cells in healthy people across ages. TCRdb re-called the 5' RACE reads through MiXCR, storing one row per CDR3 protein. Here the sample spans roughly 700,000 distinct CDR3 sequences, 32% being singletons. Sequencing was carried out using blood. The receptors derive from a woman older than 75 in good health. Each CDR3 is given with its conserved first and last residue.

J: TRBJ1-1
V: TRBV20-1
CDR3: CSARGAGQGYTEAFF

J: TRBJ1-2
V: TRBV6-1
CDR3: CASSTGGTGRGYTF

J: TRBJ2-5
V: TRBV9
CDR3: CASSVALAGVRETQYF

J: TRBJ1-1
V: TRBV25-1
CDR3: CASSWPEGGEAFF

J: .
V: TRBV12-3/TRBV12-4
CDR3: CASKHSLAGGNEQYF

J: TRBJ2-3
V: TRBV28
CDR3: CAYRARNTQYF

J: TRBJ2-2
V: TRBV10-3
CDR3: CAIGNSGDYNTGELFF

J: TRBJ1-1
V: TRBV29-1
CDR3: CSGGSNTEAFF

J: TRBJ2-5
V: TRBV13
CDR3: CASSLERLETQYF

J: TRBJ1-1
V: TRBV7-2
CDR3: CASSWKKNTEAFF

J: TRBJ2-3
V: TRBV7-3
CDR3: CASSLPSPSGPTTDTQYF

J: TRBJ2-1
V: TRBV12-3/TRBV12-4
CDR3: CASTPSGRSSYNEQFF

J: TRBJ2-3
V: TRBV7-8
CDR3: CASSFSGESFRADTQYF